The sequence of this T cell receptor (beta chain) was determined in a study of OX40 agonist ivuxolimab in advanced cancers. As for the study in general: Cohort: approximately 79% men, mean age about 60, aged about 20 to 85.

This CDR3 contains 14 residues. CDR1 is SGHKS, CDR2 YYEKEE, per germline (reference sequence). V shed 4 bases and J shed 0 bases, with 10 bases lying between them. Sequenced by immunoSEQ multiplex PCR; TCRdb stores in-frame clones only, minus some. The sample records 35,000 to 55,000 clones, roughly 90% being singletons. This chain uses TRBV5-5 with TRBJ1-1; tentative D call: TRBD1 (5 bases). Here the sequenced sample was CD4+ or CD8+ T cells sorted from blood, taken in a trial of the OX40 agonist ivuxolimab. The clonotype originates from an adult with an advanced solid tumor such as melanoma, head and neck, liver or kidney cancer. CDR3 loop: CASSTGPLNTEAFF. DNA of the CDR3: TGTGCCAGCAGCACGGGACCCCTGAACACTGAAGCTTTCTTT.